This TCR beta chain was identified in a study of Graves' ophthalmopathy and Graves' hyperthyroidism. Study-wide results and limits: A classifier, a 13-signature model, separated ophthalmopathy from stable hyperthyroidism with 87.88% sensitivity and approximately 80% specificity. Most expanded clonotypes from thyroid (those above 0.001 frequency) were also found in blood. The model forecast ophthalmopathy progression, reaching roughly 71% sensitivity and roughly 72% specificity.

Ophthalmopathy was moderately-to-severely active, CAS at least 3, NOSPECS at least 4, lasting under 3 months. In the case of this clonotype: Its antigen is as yet unknown.

This CDR3 comprises 11 residues. V gave up 3 bases and J gave up 10 bases, with 7 bases separating them. Germline values: CDR1 SNHLY, CDR2 FYNNEI. Scientists amplified the TCR beta CDR3 regions from RNA transcripts. HTBI primers were used in a first-round RT-PCR, which preceded a second-round multiplex PCR. TCRdb re-called the multiplex PCR reads with MiXCR, one entry per CDR3 protein. This table has hundreds of thousands of distinct CDR3 sequences, 40% appearing once. The specimen was peripheral blood. This sequence joins TRBV2 and TRBJ1-3, with D unclear. The sequence derives from an adult man with Graves' ophthalmopathy. The CDR3 region has the DNA TGTGCCAGCAGTGAGAGGGAAACCATATATTTT. This sequence encodes CASSERETIYF.